These 21 T cell receptor beta chains were sequenced from one sample in a study of T cells in localized non-small cell lung cancer. Measured with immunoSEQ multiplex PCR; TCRdb has only the in-frame clones, and not every one. The data contain more than 3,000 clones, roughly a quarter of them singletons. Sample: lung tumor tissue, taken before any cancer treatment. Receptors originate from a woman aged 35-75 years with stage I lung adenocarcinoma.

This chain links TRBV19 with TRBJ2-3, with D possibly being TRBD2 (5 bases). Germline V lookup: CDR1 LNHDA, CDR2 SQIVND (reference sequence). CDR3 size: 16 residues. V gave up 0 bases and J gave up 0 bases, with 10 bases separating them. The DNA of the CDR3 is TGTGCCAGTAGTATAGAGAGGAGGACTAGCACAGATACGCAGTATTTT. Translating gives CASSIERRTSTDTQYF.

This chain joins TRBV6-8 and TRBJ2-1; D tentatively fits TRBD1 or TRBD2 (7 bases each). The germline gives CDR1 MNHGY, CDR2 SAAAGT. This CDR3 is built from 14 residues. The V and J ends lost 8 bases and 3 bases respectively, with 14 bases between them. The CDR3 here is CASCRGGVYNEQFF. The CDR3 DNA follows: TGTGCCAGCTGCAGGGGGGGCGTCTACAATGAGCAGTTCTTC.

A remark on this clone: Other DNA sequences of this sample code for an identical CDR3. The rearrangement joins TRBV19 to TRBJ1-1; no reliable D call. Germline assignment: CDR1 LNHDA and CDR2 SQIVND (reference sequence). Deletions cut 3 bases from V and 2 bases from J, with 10 bases between. This CDR3 comprises 14 residues. The CDR3 sequence is CASSMDGTNTEAFF. CDR3 nucleotide sequence: TGTGCCAGTAGTATGGACGGAACCAACACTGAAGCTTTCTTT.

The V gene is TRBV15, the J gene TRBJ1-6; D is unresolved. CDR3 length equals 16 residues. Germline V lookup: CDR1 LNHNV, CDR2 YYDKDF (reference sequence). The V end was cut by 0 bases, the J end by 9 bases, with 15 bases between. The CDR3 nucleotides read TGTGCCACCAGCAGAGATTCAGAAGGGTACAGTTCACCCCTCCACTTT. Translated, it gives CATSRDSEGYSSPLHF.

CDR3 protein: CASSQARDLRTDTQYF. CDR3 nucleotide sequence: TGTGCCAGCAGCCAAGCCAGGGACCTTCGCACAGATACGCAGTATTTT. The chain recombines TRBV14 with TRBJ2-3; D is possibly TRBD1 or TRBD2 (5 bases each). Trimming left V 1 base short and J 1 base short, with 12 bases between. In germline, CDR1 is SGHDN, CDR2 FVKESK. The CDR3 covers 16 residues.

The genes are TRBV18 and TRBJ2-5; perhaps TRBD1 as D (5 bases). The CDR3 length is 14 residues. Germline-derived CDR1 and CDR2 are KGHSH and LQKENI. Trimming stripped 6 bases from V and 1 base from J, with 12 bases between. The CDR3 DNA follows: TGTGCCAGCTCGCTCCGACAGACCCAAGAGACCCAGTACTTC. Amino acid sequence: CASSLRQTQETQYF.

The chain links TRBV19 to TRBJ1-6; 8 bases fit TRBD1. Looked up from germline, CDR1 is LNHDA and CDR2 is SQIVND (reference sequence). V trimming: 1 base; J trimming: 5 bases; junction bases outside the gene matches: 1. The CDR3 totals 15 residues. The CDR3 here is CASSIVQGDNSPLHF. CDR3 nucleotides: TGTGCCAGTAGTATAGTACAGGGGGATAATTCACCCCTCCACTTT. The complete variable domain, with remaining parts taken from reference TRBV19 and TRBJ1-6, reads DGGITQSPKYLFRKEGQNVTLSCEQNLNHDAMYWYRQDPGQGLRLIYYSQIVNDFQKGDIAEGYSVSREKKESFPLTVTSAQKNPTAFYLCASSIVQGDNSPLHFGNGTRLTVT.

This chain uses TRBV6-8 with TRBJ2-7; D gene ambiguous. V gave up 0 bases and J gave up 1 base, with 7 bases separating them. The CDR3 runs 14 residues. CDR1 is MNHGY and CDR2 is SAAAGT in the germline V gene. The CDR3 here is CASSYSEQSYEQYF. CDR3 DNA: TGTGCCAGCAGTTACTCGGAACAATCCTACGAGCAGTACTTC.

The chain combines TRBV29-1 with TRBJ2-3; weak D call: TRBD2 (5 bases). V lost 4 bases and J 5 bases, leaving 13 bases between the germline ends. Germline CDR1 reads SQVTM; CDR2 reads ANQGSEA. The CDR3 covers 13 residues. This chain's CDR3 is CSVATGGRDTQYF. The DNA for the CDR3 is TGCAGCGTTGCTACTGGAGGCAGAGATACGCAGTATTTT.

This clone is labeled medium-sized. This chain uses TRBV11-3 with TRBJ2-5; possibly TRBD1 for D (7 bases). The germline CDR1 and CDR2 sequences are SGHNT and YENEEA. The ends were cut back, 5 bases at V and 1 base at J, with 14 bases in the middle. This CDR3 contains 15 residues. CDR3 in DNA: TGTGCCAGCAGCCGCCAGGGGGGAGGCCAAGAGACCCAGTACTTC. Its translation: CASSRQGGGQETQYF.

This clone was counted between two and nine times. The gene calls are TRBV2 and TRBJ2-1; weak D call: TRBD1 (6 bases). This CDR3 is built from 13 residues. In germline, CDR1 is SNHLY, CDR2 FYNNEI. V was clipped by 6 bases and J by 2 bases, with 8 bases between them. CDR3 coding DNA: TGTGCCAGCAGGGACAGAGCCTACAATGAGCAGTTCTTC. Protein: CASRDRAYNEQFF. Complete variable domain (other parts from reference TRBV2 and TRBJ2-1): EPEVTQTPSHQVTQMGQEVILRCVPISNHLYFYWYRQILGQKVEFLVSFYNNEISEKSEIFDDQFSVERPDGSNFTLKIRSTKLEDSAMYFCASRDRAYNEQFFGPGTRLTVL.

The genes are TRBV19 and TRBJ1-6; D is undetermined. V was trimmed by 10 bases and J by 6 bases, leaving 16 bases between them. Germline V gives CDR1 LNHDA, CDR2 SQIVND (reference sequence). This CDR3 is 14 amino acids long. CDR3 residues: CATRTAAPNSPLHF. CDR3 bases: TGTGCCACAAGAACTGCCGCCCCTAATTCACCCCTCCACTTT.

This clone counts as medium-sized (0.01 to 0.1%). The rearrangement joins TRBV9 to TRBJ1-4; D possibly corresponds to TRBD1 (5 bases). The length of the CDR3 is 14 residues. CDR1 SGDLS and CDR2 YYNGEE come from the germline V gene. V gave up 6 bases and J gave up 8 bases, with 17 bases separating them. The CDR3 loop reads CASKGPLNPEKLFF. Written as DNA, the CDR3 is TGTGCCAGCAAGGGACCACTGAATCCGGAAAAACTGTTTTTT.

The chain carries TRBV19 and TRBJ2-6, with D uncertain. Germline-derived CDR1 and CDR2 are LNHDA and SQIVND (reference sequence). The CDR3 is 20 amino acids. V dropped 4 bases and J dropped 0 bases, with 22 bases sitting between them. The CDR3 spells CASSSLPWATSSSGANVLTF. In nucleotides, the CDR3 is TGTGCCAGTAGTAGTCTTCCTTGGGCTACTTCGAGCTCTGGGGCCAACGTCCTGACTTTC.

Here the CDR3 reads CASAPEDLAYQPQHF. The CDR3 bases are TGTGCCAGCGCTCCGGAAGATCTGGCTTATCAGCCCCAGCATTTT. This rearrangement joins TRBV19 to TRBJ1-5; no clear D. The CDR3 loop spans 15 amino acids. Germline assignment: CDR1 LNHDA and CDR2 SQIVND (reference sequence). V was trimmed by 9 bases and J by 5 bases, leaving 20 bases between them.

This clone rates as medium-sized. J is TRBJ2-3 and V is TRBV11-3; TRBD2 agrees at 9 bases. Germline lookup yields CDR1 SGHNT and CDR2 YENEEA. The CDR3 extends over 16 amino acids. V was clipped by 3 bases and J by 2 bases; unmatched bases: 6. The CDR3 DNA reads TGTGCCAGCAGCTTGGGCCTAGCGGGGACCACAGATACGCAGTATTTT. Translating it yields CASSLGLAGTTDTQYF.

This chain links TRBV9 with TRBJ2-1; tentative D call: TRBD2 (5 bases). CDR1 and CDR2 from the germline V gene are SGDLS and YYNGEE. Trimming removed 7 bases from V and 1 base from J, with 12 bases in between. The CDR3 loop spans 14 amino acids. This CDR3 is CASDFRGSYNEQFF. The CDR3 coding sequence is TGTGCCAGCGATTTTCGGGGTTCCTACAATGAGCAGTTCTTC.

The chain employs TRBV19 and TRBJ1-3; weak D call: TRBD1 (5 bases). From germline, CDR1 is LNHDA and CDR2 SQIVND (reference sequence). V lost 6 bases and J lost 6, with 15 bases in between. This CDR3 is 14 amino acids long. CDR3 loop: CASSHREGPNTIYF. CDR3 bases: TGTGCCAGTAGCCACCGGGAGGGACCAAACACCATATATTTT. Together with reference TRBV19 and TRBJ1-3, the CDR3 gives the full variable domain: DGGITQSPKYLFRKEGQNVTLSCEQNLNHDAMYWYRQDPGQGLRLIYYSQIVNDFQKGDIAEGYSVSREKKESFPLTVTSAQKNPTAFYLCASSHREGPNTIYFGEGSWLTVV.

This chain uses TRBV2 with TRBJ1-2, with a tentative D call TRBD1 (5 bases). CDR1 and CDR2 (germline): SNHLY, FYNNEI. The CDR3 covers 12 residues. Trimming removed 4 bases at V and 5 bases at J, with 8 bases between. The CDR3 nucleotides read TGTGCCAGCAGTGGCCAGGGATATGGCTACACCTTC. This translates into CASSGQGYGYTF.

This clone is medium-sized. This CDR3 reads CASSEGGAVNTEAFF. Written as DNA, the CDR3 is TGTGCCAGCAGCGAAGGGGGGGCCGTGAACACTGAAGCTTTCTTT. This chain links TRBV11-3 with TRBJ1-1; maybe TRBD1 (6 bases). Trimming removed 5 bases at V and 0 bases at J, with 13 bases between. CDR1 and CDR2 (germline): SGHNT, YENEEA. The CDR3 totals 15 residues.

The chain has TRBV10-3 and TRBJ1-1; D is ambiguous. The V gene lost 10 bases and the J gene lost 4 bases, with 16 bases spanning the gap. The germline V gene encodes CDR1 ENHRY and CDR2 SYGVKD. The CDR3 extends over 13 amino acids. For the CDR3, the DNA is TGTGCCAGCGCGGAGGGTTTGGGCACTGAAGCTTTCTTT. Translated, it gives CASAEGLGTEAFF.